The T cell receptor beta chain described here comes from a study of T cell responses to AZD1222 COVID-19 vaccine. Regarding the study as a whole: Repertoires in all cases were sampled only once the peak T cell response had passed. Two AZD1222 administrations were followed by greater Spike-specific TCR breadth and depth. As reported, nearly half of all spike-specific TCRs target variant regions that are unmutated. Females outnumbered males among donors, who were mostly white British; clonal diversity was possibly underestimated.

Details on this clone: Its antigen is unidentified.

This CDR3 has 14 amino acids. Germline CDR1 reads GTSNPN; CDR2 reads SVGIG (reference sequence). Trimming left V 1 base short and J 8 bases short, with 17 bases between. The repertoire was sequenced with immunoSEQ multiplex PCR; TCRdb's copy has only in-frame clones and lacks some. The data contain around 130,000 clones, more than 85% of them singletons. The source was peripheral blood, collected on day 0 of AZD1222 vaccination. This chain uses TRBV30 with TRBJ1-2; D possibly corresponds to TRBD1 (6 bases). The TCR originated in an adult in good health. The CDR3, as DNA: TGTGCCTGGAGTGAAAGGGGTCCAGGGGCGGGCTACACCTTC. Its protein product is CAWSERGPGAGYTF.